Described below is a single TCR beta chain sequence and its context. These data belong to a study of T-cell memory formation after mild COVID-19. The CDR3 is 15 amino acids. Trimming pared 0 bases from V and 3 bases from J, leaving 12 bases between. Germline V gene lookup returns CDR1 SGHRS and CDR2 YFSETQ. TCRdb used MiXCR to reprocess the 5' RACE reads, holding one entry per CDR3 protein. The table has 380,000 or so distinct CDR3 sequences, about 15% seen once. Sequencing was carried out using PBMCs or a T cell subset sorted from them (not recorded which). This TCR was recovered from a man aged 18 to 29 who had mild COVID-19 (a few samples of this study predate the infection). Cell type and time point are not known. The J gene is TRBJ2-5, the V gene TRBV5-1; D gene ambiguous. CDR3 coding DNA: TGCGCCAGCAGCTTGGAGTTAACAGCAAAAGAGACCCAGTACTTC. This translates into CASSLELTAKETQYF.